This TCR beta chain derives from a study of blood T cell repertoires in COVID-19. The CDR3 runs 15 residues. The V segment lost 4 bases and the J segment 6 bases; nucleotides outside the gene matches: 8. The germline V gene has CDR1 MDHEN and CDR2 SYDVKM. Using immunoSEQ multiplex PCR, the repertoire was profiled, and TCRdb retains in-frame clones only, with some absent. This sample has fewer than 200,000 clones, with 70% to 90% found just once. Sequenced input: peripheral blood. The receptor's source is a man aged 65-85 years with active or convalescent COVID-19. The chain combines TRBV28 with TRBJ2-3; 9 nucleotides align to TRBD2. In DNA form, the CDR3 reads TGTGCCAGCAGTTACAGTAGCGGGAGAAGGGATACGCAGTATTTT. It specifies CASSYSSGRRDTQYF.